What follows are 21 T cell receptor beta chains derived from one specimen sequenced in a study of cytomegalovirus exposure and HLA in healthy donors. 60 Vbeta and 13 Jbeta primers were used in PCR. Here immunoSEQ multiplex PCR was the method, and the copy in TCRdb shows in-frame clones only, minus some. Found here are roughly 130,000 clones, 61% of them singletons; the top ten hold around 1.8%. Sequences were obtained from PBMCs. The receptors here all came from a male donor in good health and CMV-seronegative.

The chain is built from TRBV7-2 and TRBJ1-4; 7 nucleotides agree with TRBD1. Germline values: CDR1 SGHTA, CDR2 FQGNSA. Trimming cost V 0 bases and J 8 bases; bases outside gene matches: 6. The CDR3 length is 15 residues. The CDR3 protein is CASSLAGRGREKLFF. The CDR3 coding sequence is TGTGCCAGCAGCTTAGCAGGCAGGGGGAGGGAAAAACTGTTTTTT.

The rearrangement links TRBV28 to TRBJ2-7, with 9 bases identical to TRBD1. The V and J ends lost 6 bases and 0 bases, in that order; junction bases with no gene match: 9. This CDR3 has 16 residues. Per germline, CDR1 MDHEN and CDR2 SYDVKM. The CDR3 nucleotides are TGTGCCAGCAGCCCATACAGGGGGCGAAGCTCCTACGAGCAGTACTTC. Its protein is CASSPYRGRSSYEQYF.

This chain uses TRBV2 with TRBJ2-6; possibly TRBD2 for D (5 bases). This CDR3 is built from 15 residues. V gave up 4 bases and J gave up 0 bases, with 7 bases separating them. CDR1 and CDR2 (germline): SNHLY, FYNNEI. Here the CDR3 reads CASSAEGSGANVLTF. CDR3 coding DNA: TGTGCCAGCAGTGCCGAGGGCTCTGGGGCCAACGTCCTGACTTTC.

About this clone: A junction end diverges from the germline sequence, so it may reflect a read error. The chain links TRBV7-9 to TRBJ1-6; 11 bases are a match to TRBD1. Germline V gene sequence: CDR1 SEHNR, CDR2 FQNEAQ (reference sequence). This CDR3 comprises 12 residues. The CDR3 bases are TGTTCCAGCAGCCCCCCCGGACAGGGGGCCCAATTT. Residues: CSSSPPGQGAQF.

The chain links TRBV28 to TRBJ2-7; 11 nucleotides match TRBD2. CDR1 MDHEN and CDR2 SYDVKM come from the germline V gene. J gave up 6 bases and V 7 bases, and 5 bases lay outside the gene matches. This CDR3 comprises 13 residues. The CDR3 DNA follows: TGTGCCAGCACCCTAGCGGGGGGATTCGAGCAGTACTTC. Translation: CASTLAGGFEQYF.

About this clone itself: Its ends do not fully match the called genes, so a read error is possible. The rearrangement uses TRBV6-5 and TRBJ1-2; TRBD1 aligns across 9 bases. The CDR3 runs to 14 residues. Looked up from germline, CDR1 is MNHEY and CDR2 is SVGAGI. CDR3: CASSPGTGIYGYPF. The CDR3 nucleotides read TGTGCCAGCAGTCCCGGGACAGGGATTTATGGCTACCCCTTC.

The CDR3 nucleotides read TGTGCCACCAGAGGGGCACGGCGCATCACAGATACGCAGTATTTT. Translating gives CATRGARRITDTQYF. V usage is TRBV15 and J usage is TRBJ2-3, with D possibly being TRBD1 (5 bases). Germline V gene lookup returns CDR1 LNHNV and CDR2 YYDKDF (reference sequence). This CDR3 contains 15 residues. Deletions cut 6 bases from V and 2 bases from J, with 15 bases between.

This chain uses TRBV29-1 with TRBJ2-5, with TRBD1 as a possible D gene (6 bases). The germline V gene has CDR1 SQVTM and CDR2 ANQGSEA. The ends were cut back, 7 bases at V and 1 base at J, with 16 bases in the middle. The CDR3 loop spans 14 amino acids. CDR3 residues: CSAPVRGSQETQYF. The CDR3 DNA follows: TGCAGCGCCCCGGTAAGGGGGAGCCAAGAGACCCAGTACTTC. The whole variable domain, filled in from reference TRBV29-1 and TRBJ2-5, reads SAVISQKPSRDICQRGTSLTIQCQVDSQVTMMFWYRQQPGQSLTLIATANQGSEATYESGFVIDKFPISRPNLTFSTLTVSNMSPEDSSIYLCSAPVRGSQETQYFGPGTRLLVL.

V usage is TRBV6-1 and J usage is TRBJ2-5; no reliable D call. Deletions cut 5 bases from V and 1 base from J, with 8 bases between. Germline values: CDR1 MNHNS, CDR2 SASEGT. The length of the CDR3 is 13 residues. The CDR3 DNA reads TGTGCCAGCAGTTTCGCGAGCCAAGAGACCCAGTACTTC. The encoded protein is CASSFASQETQYF.

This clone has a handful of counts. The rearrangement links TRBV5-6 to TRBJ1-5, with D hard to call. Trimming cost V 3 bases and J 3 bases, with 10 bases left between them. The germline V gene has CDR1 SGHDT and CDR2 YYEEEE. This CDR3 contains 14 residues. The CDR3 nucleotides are TGTGCCAGCAGCTCCACTTCTGTCAATCAGCCCCAGCATTTT. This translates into CASSSTSVNQPQHF.

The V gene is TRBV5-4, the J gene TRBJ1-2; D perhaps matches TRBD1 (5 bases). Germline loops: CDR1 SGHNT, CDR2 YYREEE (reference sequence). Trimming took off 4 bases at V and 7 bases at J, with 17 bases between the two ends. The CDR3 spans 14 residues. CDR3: CASSARRGEGGYTF. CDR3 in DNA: TGTGCCAGCAGCGCGAGACGGGGGGAGGGTGGCTACACCTTC.

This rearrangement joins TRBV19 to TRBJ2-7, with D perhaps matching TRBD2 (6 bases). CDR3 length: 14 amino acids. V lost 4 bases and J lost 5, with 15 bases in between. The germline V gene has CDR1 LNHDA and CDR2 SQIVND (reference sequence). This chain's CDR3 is CASSRGLGEDEQYF. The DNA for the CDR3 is TGTGCCAGTAGTAGAGGCCTCGGGGAGGACGAGCAGTACTTC.

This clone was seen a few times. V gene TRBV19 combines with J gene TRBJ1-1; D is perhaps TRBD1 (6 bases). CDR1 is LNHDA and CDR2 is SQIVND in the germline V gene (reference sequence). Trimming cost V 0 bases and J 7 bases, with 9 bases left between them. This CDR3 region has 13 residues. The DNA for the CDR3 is TGTGCCAGTAGTATAGAGGGGGCGAGTGAAGCTTTCTTT. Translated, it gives CASSIEGASEAFF.

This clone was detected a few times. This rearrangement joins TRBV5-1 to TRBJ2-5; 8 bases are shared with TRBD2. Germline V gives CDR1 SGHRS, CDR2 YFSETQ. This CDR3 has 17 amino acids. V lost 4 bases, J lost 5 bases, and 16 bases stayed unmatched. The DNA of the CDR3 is TGCGCCAGCAGCCCCTTAGTCGGGGGGGCCAGCGGGGAGACCCAGTACTTC. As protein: CASSPLVGGASGETQYF.

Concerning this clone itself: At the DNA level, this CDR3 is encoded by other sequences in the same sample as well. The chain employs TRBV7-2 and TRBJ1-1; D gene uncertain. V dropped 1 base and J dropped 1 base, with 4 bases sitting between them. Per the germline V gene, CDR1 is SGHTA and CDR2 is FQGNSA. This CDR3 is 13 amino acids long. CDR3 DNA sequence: TGTGCCAGCAGCTTAGGAGCGAACACTGAAGCTTTCTTT. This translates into CASSLGANTEAFF.

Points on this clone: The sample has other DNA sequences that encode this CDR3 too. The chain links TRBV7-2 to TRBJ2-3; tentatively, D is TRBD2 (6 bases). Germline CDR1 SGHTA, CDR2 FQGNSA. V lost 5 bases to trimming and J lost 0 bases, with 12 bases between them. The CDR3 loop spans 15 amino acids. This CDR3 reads CASSPDYLSTDTQYF. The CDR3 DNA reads TGTGCCAGCAGCCCGGACTACCTGAGCACAGATACGCAGTATTTT.

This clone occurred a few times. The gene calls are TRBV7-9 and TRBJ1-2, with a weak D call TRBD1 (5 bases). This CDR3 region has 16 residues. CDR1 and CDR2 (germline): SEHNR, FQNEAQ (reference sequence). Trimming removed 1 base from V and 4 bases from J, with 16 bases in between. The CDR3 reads CASSLEGGRGTYGYTF. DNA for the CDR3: TGTGCCAGCAGCTTAGAAGGCGGTCGGGGGACCTATGGCTACACCTTC. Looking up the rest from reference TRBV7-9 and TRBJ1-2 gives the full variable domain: DTGVSQNPRHKITKRGQNVTFRCDPISEHNRLYWYRQTLGQGPEFLTYFQNEAQLEKSRLLSDRFSAERPKGSFSTLEIQRTEQGDSAMYLCASSLEGGRGTYGYTFGSGTRLTVV.

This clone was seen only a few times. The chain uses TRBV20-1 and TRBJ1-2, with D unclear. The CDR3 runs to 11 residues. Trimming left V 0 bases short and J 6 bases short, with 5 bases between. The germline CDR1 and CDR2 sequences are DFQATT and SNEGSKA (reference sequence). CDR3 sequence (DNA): TGCAGTGCTAGAGACAGAAATGGCTACACCTTC. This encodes CSARDRNGYTF.

CDR3 sequence: CASSIGGGAPGANVLTF. For the CDR3, the DNA is TGTGCCAGTAGTATTGGAGGGGGGGCTCCTGGGGCCAACGTCCTGACTTTC. V is TRBV19 and J is TRBJ2-6; D might be TRBD2 (7 bases). Per the germline V gene, CDR1 is LNHDA and CDR2 is SQIVND (reference sequence). The CDR3 is made up of 17 amino acids. Trimming removed 3 bases at V and 2 bases at J, with 14 bases between. Based on the CDR3 plus reference TRBV19 and TRBJ2-6, the full variable domain is DGGITQSPKYLFRKEGQNVTLSCEQNLNHDAMYWYRQDPGQGLRLIYYSQIVNDFQKGDIAEGYSVSREKKESFPLTVTSAQKNPTAFYLCASSIGGGAPGANVLTFGAGSRLTVL.

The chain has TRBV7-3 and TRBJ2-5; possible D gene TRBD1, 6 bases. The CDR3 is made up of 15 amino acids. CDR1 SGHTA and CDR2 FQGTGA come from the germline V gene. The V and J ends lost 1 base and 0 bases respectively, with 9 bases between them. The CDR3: CASSLIGGNQETQYF. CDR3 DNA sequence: TGTGCCAGCAGCTTAATAGGGGGAAACCAAGAGACCCAGTACTTC. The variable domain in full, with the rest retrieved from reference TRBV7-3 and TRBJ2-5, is GAGVSQTPSNKVTEKGKYVELRCDPISGHTALYWYRQSLGQGPEFLIYFQGTGAADDSGLPNDRFFAVRPEGSVSTLKIQRTERGDSAVYLCASSLIGGNQETQYFGPGTRLLVL.

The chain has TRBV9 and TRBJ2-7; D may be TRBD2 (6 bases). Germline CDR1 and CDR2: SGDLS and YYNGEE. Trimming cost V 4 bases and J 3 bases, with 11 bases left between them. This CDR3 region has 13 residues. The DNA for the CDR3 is TGTGCCAGCAGCCGTGCCGGGGGCTACGAGCAGTACTTC. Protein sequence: CASSRAGGYEQYF.